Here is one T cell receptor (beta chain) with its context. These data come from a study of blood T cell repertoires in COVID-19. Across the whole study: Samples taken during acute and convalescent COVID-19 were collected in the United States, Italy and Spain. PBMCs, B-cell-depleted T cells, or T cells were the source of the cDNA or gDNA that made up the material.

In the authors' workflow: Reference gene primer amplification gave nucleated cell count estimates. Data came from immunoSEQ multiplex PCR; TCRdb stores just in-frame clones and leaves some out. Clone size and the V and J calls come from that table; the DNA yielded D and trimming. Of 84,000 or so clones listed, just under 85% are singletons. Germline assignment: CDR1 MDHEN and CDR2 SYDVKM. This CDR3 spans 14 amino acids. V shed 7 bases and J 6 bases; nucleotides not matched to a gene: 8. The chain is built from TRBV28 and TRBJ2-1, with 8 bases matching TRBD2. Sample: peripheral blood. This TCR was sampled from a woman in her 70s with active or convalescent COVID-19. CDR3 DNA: TGTGCCAGCAAGGTCGGGGGGGCCGGCAATGAGCAGTTCTTC. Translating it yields CASKVGGAGNEQFF.